The present T cell receptor (beta chain) was sequenced within a study of blood T cell repertoires in COVID-19. Assay used: immunoSEQ multiplex PCR; TCRdb lists only in-frame clones, some missing. The repertoire holds some 35,000 clones, with about 83% as singletons. Germline CDR1 is SGHTA and CDR2 is FQGTGA. The CDR3 covers 17 residues. V was pared by 0 bases and J by 1 base, with 15 bases between. The source material was peripheral blood. The TCR sequence derives from a man in his forties or fifties with acute or convalescent COVID-19. The rearrangement uses TRBV7-3 and TRBJ1-1; TRBD1 might be the D (6 bases). CDR3 loop: CASSLTGLGAGNTEAFF. The CDR3 coding sequence is TGTGCCAGCAGCTTAACAGGATTGGGGGCTGGGAACACTGAAGCTTTCTTT.